This is a list of T cell receptor beta chains from one sample in a study of blood T cell repertoires in COVID-19. The method was immunoSEQ multiplex PCR; TCRdb's version includes in-frame clones alone and lacks a portion of them. The sample lists about 320,000 clones, almost 85% occurring once. What was sequenced was peripheral blood. All receptors come from a human donor in a cohort sampled during active COVID-19. CDR3s include the opening cysteine and the closing phenylalanine or tryptophan.

v_gene,j_gene,CDR3aa
TRBV2,TRBJ1-1,CASIDRGDTEAFF
TRBV29-1,TRBJ1-5,CSVVNRVGQPQHF
TRBV12-3/TRBV12-4,TRBJ1-2,CASTPGGTAGYTF
TRBV3-1/TRBV3-2,TRBJ2-6,CASSRTGTGSSGANVLTF
TRBV7-9,TRBJ2-7,CASSHTDRAPYEQYF
TRBV29-1,TRBJ1-2,CSVGRLAPGGYTF
TRBV5-6,TRBJ2-4,CASSFVAGGNIQYF
TRBV5-1,TRBJ2-2,CASSSQRNTGELFF
TRBV18,TRBJ2-2,CASSARGLNTGELFF
TRBV10-1,TRBJ1-5,CASSGGGLDQPQHF
TRBV5-1,TRBJ2-2,CASSLGGQTGELFF